The rows below give T cell receptor beta chains drawn from one sample of a study of shared clonotypes between healthy human individuals. Profiling relied on immunoSEQ multiplex PCR, and the TCRdb table lists in-frame clones only, not all of them. The profile shows some 580,000 clones, approximately 97% of them singletons. Sequencing was carried out using naive CD4+ T cells sorted from blood. The receptors were sampled from a woman aged 30 to 39 in good health. CDR3s include the opening cysteine and the closing phenylalanine or tryptophan. Fields, in order: J gene, D gene, V gene, clone size, CDR3 protein, CDR3 DNA. The D gene is left open where the match is weak. Rows give clone size only sometimes, using once, few, many, or a class for an expanded clone.

TRBJ2-7 | TRBD1 | TRBV5-5 | once | CASSLDGTESYEQYF | TGTGCCAGCAGCTTGGACGGGACAGAATCCTACGAGCAGTACTTC
TRBJ2-5 | NA | TRBV7-9 | NA | CASSETRGGWTQYF | TGTGCCAGCAGCGAAACTAGGGGGGGTTGGACCCAGTACTTC
TRBJ2-3 | TRBD2 | TRBV28 | NA | CASNPQLAGRTDTQYF | TGTGCCAGCAACCCCCAACTAGCGGGACGCACAGATACGCAGTATTTT
TRBJ1-5 | NA | TRBV28 | NA | CASSPQDGGNQPQHF | TGTGCCAGCAGTCCACAGGACGGTGGAAATCAGCCCCAGCATTTT
TRBJ1-1 | NA | TRBV5-4 | NA | CASSLGGRGNEAFF | TGTGCCAGCAGCTTGGGTGGTCGGGGGAACGAAGCTTTCTTT
TRBJ1-4 | NA | TRBV30 | NA | CAWRPRRATNEKLFF | TGTGCCTGGAGGCCTCGAAGGGCAACTAATGAAAAACTGTTTTTT
TRBJ1-2 | NA | TRBV7-9 | NA | CASSPQETDGYTF | TGTGCCAGCAGCCCCCAGGAGACTGATGGCTACACCTTC
TRBJ1-1 | NA | TRBV2 | NA | CASSDLVPNTEAFF | TGTGCCAGCAGTGATCTGGTTCCGAACACTGAAGCTTTCTTT
TRBJ2-1 | TRBD2 | TRBV5-1 | NA | CASSLLAAYNEQFF | TGCGCCAGCAGTCTGCTAGCGGCCTACAATGAGCAGTTCTTC
TRBJ2-5 | TRBD1 | TRBV9 | NA | CASSATGAGETQYF | TGTGCCAGCAGCGCGACAGGGGCGGGAGAGACCCAGTACTTC
TRBJ1-5 | TRBD1 | TRBV7-9 | NA | CASSSNRGWGNQPQHF | TGTGCCAGCAGCTCTAACAGGGGCTGGGGGAATCAGCCCCAGCATTTT
TRBJ1-2 | NA | TRBV4-2 | NA | CASSQDMTNYGYTF | TGTGCCAGCAGCCAAGATATGACTAACTATGGCTACACCTTC
TRBJ2-7 | TRBD1 | TRBV10-3 | NA | CAIRTGDTYEQYF | TGTGCCATCAGGACAGGGGATACCTACGAGCAGTACTTC